A single sample gave rise to the 21 T cell receptor beta chains below, sequenced in a study of identical twins listed by TCRdb under 2016. The protocol used for the library was 5' RACE. This sample was sequenced with an Illumina HiSeq 2000. TCRdb reprocessed the public reads (quality trimming at Q25 with fastp, clone calling with MiXCR) and kept in-frame beta chains. Entries are consolidated by CDR3 protein sequence, retaining the most common genes and DNA. This sample is represented by about 890,000 distinct CDR3 sequences; about 12% of them were singletons. Together, the top ten hold roughly 1.6% of the sample. The data were also submitted as part of a second study, on yellow fever vaccine responses in identical twins.

Sequenced input: PBMCs. These receptors all stem from a young woman in good health.

V and J are TRBV7-6 and TRBJ1-3; D unclear. The CDR3 runs to 13 residues. CDR1 is SGHVS and CDR2 is FNYEAQ in the germline V gene. Trimming left V 5 bases short and J 4 bases short, with 9 bases between. CDR3 region: CASSAAEGNTIYF. The CDR3 DNA reads TGTGCCAGCAGCGCCGCTGAAGGAAACACCATATATTTT.

This clonotype was seen ten or more times. In DNA form, the CDR3 reads TGCGCCAGCAGCTCTACACGACTCGACAGTCAATCCACCGGGGAGCTGTTTTTT. This codes for CASSSTRLDSQSTGELFF. This sequence joins TRBV5-1 and TRBJ2-2, with TRBD1 as a possible D gene (5 bases). This CDR3 has 18 residues. Germline V lookup: CDR1 SGHRS, CDR2 YFSETQ. V gave up 3 bases and J gave up 4 bases, with 22 bases separating them.

This clonotype has ten or more counts. The chain is built from TRBV20-1 and TRBJ1-5, with 7 nucleotides matching TRBD1. Trimming at V came to 4 bases and at J to 6 bases, leaving 6 bases not matched to a gene. Germline V gene data show CDR1 as DFQATT and CDR2 as SNEGSKA (reference sequence). There are 13 residues in the CDR3. The CDR3 sequence: CSAIQGYPQPQHF. The CDR3 DNA follows: TGCAGTGCTATACAGGGGTACCCTCAGCCCCAGCATTTT.

This clonotype was detected ten times or more. The chain recombines TRBV12-3 or TRBV12-4 with TRBJ2-2; TRBD2 aligns across 8 bases. The CDR3 consists of 15 residues. The V and J ends lost 6 bases and 0 bases, in that order; junction bases with no gene match: 3. The CDR3 protein is CASRGGLANTGELFF. CDR3 sequence (DNA): TGTGCCAGCAGGGGGGGACTAGCGAACACCGGGGAGCTGTTTTTT.

This clonotype has only a few counts. This chain uses TRBV10-3 with TRBJ2-1, with 11 bases fitting TRBD2. Germline trimming cut 5 bases from V and 6 bases from J; bases unmatched to any gene: 9. The CDR3 spans 16 residues. Germline values: CDR1 ENHRY, CDR2 SYGVKD. This chain's CDR3 is CAISFRLAGNLNEQFF. DNA for the CDR3: TGTGCCATCAGTTTCAGACTAGCGGGAAATCTCAATGAGCAGTTCTTC.

The V and J genes are TRBV4-2 and TRBJ2-1; 7 bases agree with TRBD2. After removal of 5 bases from V and 4 bases from J, the junction contained 11 bases not matched to a gene. The CDR3 consists of 16 residues. Germline V gene sequence: CDR1 LGHNA, CDR2 YNFKEQ. The CDR3 coding sequence is TGTGCCAGCAGCTTAATGACTAGCCAGCCTTACAATGAGCAGTTCTTC. Its protein product is CASSLMTSQPYNEQFF.

The chain has TRBV21-1 and TRBJ2-7. TRBV21-1 is a pseudogene. CDR3 length equals 17 residues. This chain's CDR3 is CASSKEVVGESSYEQYV. DNA of the CDR3: TGTGCCAGCAGCAAAGAAGTTGTCGGCGAATCCTCCTACGAGCAGTACGTC.

This clonotype was seen ten or more times. The V gene is TRBV15, the J gene TRBJ1-5; TRBD1 might be the D (5 bases). Trimming stripped 0 bases from V and 2 bases from J, with 8 bases between. Germline V gene data show CDR1 as LNHNV and CDR2 as YYDKDF (reference sequence). CDR3 length: 15 amino acids. The CDR3 loop reads CATSRDGTGNQPQHF. CDR3 bases: TGTGCCACCAGCAGAGATGGGACCGGCAATCAGCCCCAGCATTTT.

V is TRBV9 and J is TRBJ2-1; TRBD2 matches at 9 bases. V shed 0 bases, J shed 5 bases, and the junction held 9 bases outside the gene matches. This CDR3 spans 17 amino acids. Per germline, CDR1 SGDLS and CDR2 YYNGEE. The CDR3 loop reads CASSVGLGLAGHNEQFF. Here the CDR3 DNA reads TGTGCCAGCAGCGTAGGCCTTGGGCTAGCGGGACACAATGAGCAGTTCTTC.

The rearrangement joins TRBV29-1 to TRBJ2-3, with 7 bases lining up with TRBD2. Germline V lookup: CDR1 SQVTM, CDR2 ANQGSEA. V lost 4 bases and J lost 7; bases outside the gene matches: 11. CDR3 length: 14 residues. The DNA of the CDR3 is TGCAGCGTTGGGTTTAGGCTAGCGGTGAATACGCAGTATTTT. Encoded protein: CSVGFRLAVNTQYF.

This clonotype was recorded a few times. The chain combines TRBV5-1 with TRBJ2-3, with TRBD1 matching over 8 bases. After removal of 4 bases from V and 5 bases from J, the junction contained 9 bases not matched to a gene. The CDR3 consists of 15 residues. Germline V gene lookup returns CDR1 SGHRS and CDR2 YFSETQ. The CDR3 loop reads CASSLLGQVGDTQYF. The CDR3 DNA sequence: TGCGCCAGCAGCCTTTTGGGACAGGTAGGAGATACGCAGTATTTT. Full variable domain (remainder filled in from reference TRBV5-1 and TRBJ2-3): KAGVTQTPRYLIKTRGQQVTLSCSPISGHRSVSWYQQTPGQGLQFLFEYFSETQRNKGNFPGRFSGRQFSNSRSEMNVSTLELGDSALYLCASSLLGQVGDTQYFGPGTRLTVL.

The chain is built from TRBV20-1 and TRBJ2-1; D assignment may be TRBD1 or TRBD2 (5 bases each). CDR1 is DFQATT and CDR2 is SNEGSKA in the germline V gene (reference sequence). Between the trimmed V and J ends, which lost 5 bases and 7 bases, there was a span of 15 bases. The CDR3 is 13 amino acids. CDR3 nucleotide sequence: TGCAGTGCTGCCCCAGAGGGGCTTAATGAGCAGTTCTTC. Protein product: CSAAPEGLNEQFF.

CDR3 DNA sequence: TGTGCCACCAGTTGGGGCAACTACAATGAGCAGTTCTTC. This sequence encodes CATSWGNYNEQFF. The rearrangement links TRBV24-1 to TRBJ2-1; the D gene is possibly TRBD1 (5 bases). This CDR3 spans 13 amino acids. V lost 6 bases, J lost 3 bases, and 8 bases lay in between. Germline V gives CDR1 KGHDR, CDR2 SFDVKD.

This clonotype was observed many times. The V gene is TRBV10-3, the J gene TRBJ2-3; 7 bases agree with TRBD1. In germline, CDR1 is ENHRY, CDR2 SYGVKD. V lost 8 bases, J lost 5 bases, and 7 bases stayed unmatched. The length of the CDR3 is 13 residues. CDR3 amino acids: CAISGRQGDTQYF. As DNA, the CDR3 is TGTGCCATCTCGGGCCGACAGGGAGATACGCAGTATTTT.

This clonotype occurred a few times. The CDR3 protein is CASSLGLGEIYEQYF. The CDR3 DNA reads TGTGCCAGCAGCTTGGGTTTGGGGGAAATCTACGAGCAGTACTTC. The chain couples TRBV5-5 to TRBJ2-7; D could derive from TRBD1 or TRBD2 (5 bases each). V gave up 0 bases and J gave up 3 bases, with 13 bases separating them. The CDR3 runs to 15 residues. Germline lookup yields CDR1 SGHKS and CDR2 YYEKEE (reference sequence).

This clonotype was seen only a few times. This sequence joins TRBV6-5 and TRBJ2-7, with D perhaps TRBD2 (5 bases). Germline V gene lookup returns CDR1 MNHEY and CDR2 SVGAGI. This CDR3 has 14 residues. V dropped 4 bases and J dropped 2 bases, with 12 bases sitting between them. The CDR3 loop reads CASSSFGGTYEQYV. Written as DNA, the CDR3 is TGTGCCAGCAGTTCCTTCGGAGGAACCTACGAGCAGTACGTC.

This clonotype was detected a few times. The rearrangement links TRBV5-1 to TRBJ2-7, with 10 bases fitting TRBD1. The CDR3 sequence is 15 residues long. CDR1 SGHRS and CDR2 YFSETQ come from the germline V gene. Trimming removed 4 bases from V and 5 bases from J; junction bases left unmatched: 9. The CDR3 DNA reads TGCGCCAGCAGCACCTACACGGGACAGGGGAACGAGCAGTACTTC. It translates to CASSTYTGQGNEQYF.

J is TRBJ2-6 and V is TRBV3-1, with D unclear. The CDR3 runs 14 residues. V was clipped by 4 bases and J by 2 bases, with 6 bases between them. Germline lookup yields CDR1 LGHDT and CDR2 YNNKEL (reference sequence). This chain's CDR3 is CASSRVTGANVLTF. Written as DNA, the CDR3 is TGTGCCAGCAGCCGAGTTACTGGGGCCAACGTCCTGACTTTC.

This clonotype has a count of ten or more. Here the CDR3 reads CASSLVGSQPQHF. CDR3 DNA: TGCGCCAGCAGCTTGGTAGGGAGTCAGCCCCAGCATTTT. V usage is TRBV5-1 and J usage is TRBJ1-5; D not resolved. V shed 0 bases and J shed 6 bases, with 7 bases lying between them. The CDR3 runs 13 residues. Germline loops: CDR1 SGHRS, CDR2 YFSETQ.

The chain couples TRBV2 to TRBJ2-4, with D hard to call. The CDR3 is 12 amino acids. V was cut by 2 bases and J by 5 bases, with 4 bases left in between. Germline V gene lookup returns CDR1 SNHLY and CDR2 FYNNEI. CDR3 sequence: CASSEQENIQYF. Written as DNA, the CDR3 is TGTGCCAGCAGTGAACAAGAAAACATTCAGTACTTC.

At least ten counts were recorded for this clonotype. The V call is TRBV27, the J call TRBJ2-7, with a weak D call TRBD2 (5 bases). The ends were cut back, 4 bases at V and 7 bases at J, with 17 bases in the middle. The CDR3 extends over 14 amino acids. The germline V gene has CDR1 MNHEY and CDR2 SMNVEV (reference sequence). The CDR3 protein is CASSSHGGPFEQYF. Here the CDR3 DNA reads TGTGCCAGCAGTTCCCACGGAGGTCCTTTTGAGCAGTACTTC.